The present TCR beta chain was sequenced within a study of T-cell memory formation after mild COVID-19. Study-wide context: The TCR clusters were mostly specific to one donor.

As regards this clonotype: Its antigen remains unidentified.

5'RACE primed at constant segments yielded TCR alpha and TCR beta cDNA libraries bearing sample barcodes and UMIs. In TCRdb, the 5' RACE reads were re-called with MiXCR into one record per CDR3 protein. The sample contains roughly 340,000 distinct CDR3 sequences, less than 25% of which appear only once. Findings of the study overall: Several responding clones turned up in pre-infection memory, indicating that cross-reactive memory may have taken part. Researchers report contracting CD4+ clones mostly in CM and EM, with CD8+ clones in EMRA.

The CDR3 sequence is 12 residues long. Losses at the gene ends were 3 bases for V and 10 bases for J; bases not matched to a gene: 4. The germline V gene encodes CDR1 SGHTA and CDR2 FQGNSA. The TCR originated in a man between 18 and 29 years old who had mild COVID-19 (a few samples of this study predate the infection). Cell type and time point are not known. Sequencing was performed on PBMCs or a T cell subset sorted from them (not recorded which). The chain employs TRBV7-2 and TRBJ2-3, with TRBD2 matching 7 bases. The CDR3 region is CASSFFGGAQYF. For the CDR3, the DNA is TGTGCCAGCAGCTTTTTTGGGGGGGCGCAGTATTTT.